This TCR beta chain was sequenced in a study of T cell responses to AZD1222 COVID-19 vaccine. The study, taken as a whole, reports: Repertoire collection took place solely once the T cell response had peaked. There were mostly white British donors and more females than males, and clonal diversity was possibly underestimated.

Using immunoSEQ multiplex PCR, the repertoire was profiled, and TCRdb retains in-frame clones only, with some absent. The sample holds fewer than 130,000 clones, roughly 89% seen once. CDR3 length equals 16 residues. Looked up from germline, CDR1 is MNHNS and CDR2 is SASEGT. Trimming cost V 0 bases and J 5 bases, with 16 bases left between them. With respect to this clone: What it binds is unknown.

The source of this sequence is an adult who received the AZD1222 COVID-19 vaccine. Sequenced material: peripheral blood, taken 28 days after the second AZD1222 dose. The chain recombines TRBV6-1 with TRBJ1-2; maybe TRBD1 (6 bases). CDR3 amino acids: CASSEATRTDLYGYTF. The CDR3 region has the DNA TGTGCCAGCAGTGAAGCGACCCGGACAGATTTGTATGGCTACACCTTC.